A single sample gave rise to the 26 T cell receptor beta chains below, sequenced in a study of patients and donors after allogeneic stem cell transplantation (dated by TCRdb to 2020 to 2021). Libraries were built with RT-PCR. Sequencing was performed on a NextSeq 550. TCRdb applied fastp at Q25 and MiXCR to the public reads, then kept only in-frame beta chains. Records with the same CDR3 protein are collapsed into one entry carrying the most frequent genes and DNA. The sample table records around 90,000 distinct CDR3 sequences; roughly 48% of these occur just once. The top ten constitute 61% of the sample. The sequenced sample was blood, either unsorted or a sorted T cell fraction (not recorded which). These receptors were taken from a human donor who was either an allogeneic HSCT recipient or a stem cell or donor lymphocyte infusion donor (not recorded which). It is not recorded whose cells these are; they may come from a transplant donor.

The chain uses TRBV7-2 and TRBJ1-4; D is unresolved. The CDR3 is 15 residues long. CDR1 SGHTA and CDR2 FQGNSA come from the germline V gene. V lost 5 bases and J 8 bases, leaving 18 bases between the germline ends. The CDR3 nucleotides are TGTGCCAGCAGCCCAAAGACCGGAAGAGAAGAAAAACTGTTTTTT. Translated: CASSPKTGREEKLFF.

The gene calls are TRBV7-9 and TRBJ1-3, with a tentative D call TRBD1 (5 bases). V lost 4 bases and J lost 2, with 9 bases in between. There are 14 residues in the CDR3. Germline-derived CDR1 and CDR2 are SEHNR and FQNEAQ (reference sequence). CDR3 loop: CASSSTVPGNTIYF. CDR3 nucleotide sequence: TGTGCCAGCAGCTCGACAGTTCCTGGAAACACCATATATTTT. The variable domain in full, completed from reference TRBV7-9 and TRBJ1-3, reads DTGVSQNPRHKITKRGQNVTFRCDPISEHNRLYWYRQTLGQGPEFLTYFQNEAQLEKSRLLSDRFSAERPKGSFSTLEIQRTEQGDSAMYLCASSSTVPGNTIYFGEGSWLTVV.

This clonotype showed up just a few times. V is TRBV28 and J is TRBJ1-1; D is ambiguous. This CDR3 comprises 12 residues. V lost 9 bases and J lost 1, with 9 bases in between. Germline V gene sequence: CDR1 MDHEN, CDR2 SYDVKM. The CDR3 nucleotides read TGTGCCAGTCGGACGGGGAACACTGAAGCTTTCTTT. Translated, it gives CASRTGNTEAFF.

This clonotype was seen a handful of times. At one end the junction does not follow the germline gene, possibly because of a read error. The genes are TRBV6-6 and TRBJ2-3; D assignment may be TRBD1 or TRBD2 (5 bases each). This CDR3 is built from 11 residues. Germline-derived CDR1 and CDR2 are MNHNY and SVGAGI (reference sequence). CDR3 nucleotide sequence: TGTGCCACCAGTGACGAGGGGTCGCAGTATTTT. The encoded protein is CATSDEGSQYF.

V and J are TRBV6-2 or TRBV6-3 and TRBJ2-5; TRBD2 might be the D (5 bases). The CDR3 runs 14 residues. CDR1 is MNHEY, CDR2 SVGEGT, per germline. V dropped 6 bases and J dropped 1 base, with 12 bases sitting between them. The CDR3 region has the DNA TGTGCCAGCAGCTTAAGCGGACCCCAAGAGACCCAGTACTTC. It codes for CASSLSGPQETQYF.

This clonotype occurred a few times. The chain combines TRBV29-1 with TRBJ2-5; TRBD1 or TRBD2 may be the D gene (5 bases each). The germline V and J ends were trimmed by 1 base and 1 base, with 13 bases remaining between them. This CDR3 region has 15 residues. CDR1 is SQVTM, CDR2 ANQGSEA, per germline. CDR3 DNA: TGCAGCGTTGAAGGAGGGGACGGACTCCAAGAGACCCAGTACTTC. This codes for CSVEGGDGLQETQYF.

A few counts support this clonotype. Here the CDR3 reads CASSPTGAVAGNTIYF. CDR3 DNA: TGTGCCAGCAGCCCGACAGGGGCTGTAGCTGGAAACACCATATATTTT. The rearrangement links TRBV13 to TRBJ1-3, with 8 positions matching TRBD1. Trimming took 5 bases from V and 2 from J; bases not matched to a gene: 8. The CDR3 is 16 residues long. Germline CDR1 is PRHDT and CDR2 is FYEKMQ (reference sequence). Together with reference TRBV13 and TRBJ1-3, the CDR3 gives the full variable domain: AAGVIQSPRHLIKEKRETATLKCYPIPRHDTVYWYQQGPGQDPQFLISFYEKMQSDKGSIPDRFSAQQFSDYHSELNMSSLELGDSALYFCASSPTGAVAGNTIYFGEGSWLTVV.

The table lists this clonotype with a few counts. The chain has TRBV12-5 and TRBJ1-1; unclear D gene. In germline, CDR1 is LGHNT, CDR2 FRNRAP. Trimming removed 1 base at V and 11 bases at J, with 11 bases between. This CDR3 comprises 12 residues. The CDR3 sequence is CASGLDTEYAFF. CDR3 nucleotides: TGTGCTAGTGGTTTGGACACGGAGTATGCTTTCTTT.

V and J are TRBV6-2 or TRBV6-3 and TRBJ1-5; no firm D call. The V and J ends lost 0 bases and 1 base respectively, with 4 bases between them. Germline V lookup: CDR1 MNHEY, CDR2 SVGEGT. The length of the CDR3 is 14 residues. CDR3 sequence (DNA): TGTGCCAGCAGTTACTCGAGAAGCAATCAGCCCCAGCATTTT. It encodes CASSYSRSNQPQHF.

The V and J genes are TRBV6-5 and TRBJ1-1; D gene ambiguous. V lost 5 bases to trimming and J lost 6 bases, with 10 bases between them. From germline, CDR1 is MNHEY and CDR2 SVGAGI. The CDR3 contains 12 residues. CDR3 DNA: TGTGCCAGCAGTGCCGGGCTACCTGAAGCTTTCTTT. Protein: CASSAGLPEAFF.

The genes are TRBV14 and TRBJ1-2; D is perhaps TRBD1 (5 bases). The length of the CDR3 is 13 residues. Between the trimmed V and J ends, which lost 1 base and 8 bases, there was a span of 11 bases. In germline, CDR1 is SGHDN, CDR2 FVKESK. DNA for the CDR3: TGTGCCAGCAGCCAAGTAGGGACGAGAGGCTACACCTTC. It is translated as CASSQVGTRGYTF.

The CDR3 nucleotides are TGTGCCAGCAGTTACCCGTCCCGGGACAGCCCCACGTCCTACGAGCAGTACTTC. Encoded protein: CASSYPSRDSPTSYEQYF. The chain links TRBV6-5 to TRBJ2-7, with 7 bases aligning to TRBD1. The length of the CDR3 is 18 residues. Germline trimming cut 2 bases from V and 1 base from J; bases unmatched to any gene: 14. Germline CDR1 reads MNHEY; CDR2 reads SVGAGI.

The V gene is TRBV7-2, the J gene TRBJ2-3, with no clear D. Trimming pared 2 bases from V and 0 bases from J, leaving 6 bases between. CDR1 SGHTA and CDR2 FQGNSA come from the germline V gene. This CDR3 is built from 14 residues. The CDR3 here is CASSLIVSTDTQYF. CDR3 nucleotide sequence: TGTGCCAGCAGCTTAATTGTAAGCACAGATACGCAGTATTTT.

This rearrangement joins TRBV6-5 to TRBJ2-2; 8 bases are a match to TRBD2. This CDR3 has 18 amino acids. In germline, CDR1 is MNHEY, CDR2 SVGAGI. V shed 6 bases and J 6 bases; nucleotides not matched to a gene: 18. CDR3 DNA sequence: TGTGCCAGCAGCTTACTGGGACTAGTCAGAGTGGGTGCCGGGGAGCTGTTTTTT. This codes for CASSLLGLVRVGAGELFF.

The V and J genes are TRBV20-1 and TRBJ1-2; TRBD1 matches 10 bases. This CDR3 has 17 amino acids. CDR1 and CDR2 from the germline V gene are DFQATT and SNEGSKA (reference sequence). V was clipped by 0 bases and J by 7 bases; unmatched bases: 14. For the CDR3, the DNA is TGCAGTGCTAGAGAGGGCAAGACAGACAGGGGGCGCGCTGGCTACACCTTC. It codes for CSAREGKTDRGRAGYTF.

The chain links TRBV29-1 to TRBJ1-4; D call uncertain. The CDR3 loop spans 13 amino acids. Germline lookup yields CDR1 SQVTM and CDR2 ANQGSEA. Trimming removed 3 bases at V and 3 bases at J, with 8 bases between. In DNA, the CDR3 is TGCAGCGTTGAGGACGGGGCTAATGAAAAACTGTTTTTT. Translated: CSVEDGANEKLFF.

This clonotype was detected a few times. The chain recombines TRBV2 with TRBJ1-5; D remains unclear. V was cut by 5 bases and J by 5 bases, with 4 bases left in between. From germline, CDR1 is SNHLY and CDR2 FYNNEI. The CDR3 has 11 amino acids. The CDR3 region is CASSIDQPQHF. The CDR3 nucleotides are TGTGCCAGCAGTATTGATCAGCCCCAGCATTTT.

V usage is TRBV3-1 and J usage is TRBJ2-7, with 12 nucleotides matching TRBD2. The trim removed 10 bases at V and 4 bases at J, leaving 8 bases unmatched. Germline V gene lookup returns CDR1 LGHDT and CDR2 YNNKEL (reference sequence). The CDR3 totals 14 residues. CDR3 protein: CATRTSGNIYEQYF. CDR3 nucleotides: TGTGCCACCCGGACTAGCGGGAACATTTACGAGCAGTACTTC.

This clonotype was seen a handful of times. The rearrangement joins TRBV28 to TRBJ2-7; D remains unclear. Germline V gene lookup returns CDR1 MDHEN and CDR2 SYDVKM. V was pared by 2 bases and J by 7 bases, with 9 bases between. The CDR3 has 12 amino acids. The CDR3 reads CASSLPPQEQYF. In nucleotides, the CDR3 is TGTGCCAGCAGTTTACCCCCTCAAGAGCAGTACTTC.

This clonotype came up a few times. The chain is built from TRBV5-5 and TRBJ1-1; TRBD1 agrees at 7 bases. Looked up from germline, CDR1 is SGHKS and CDR2 is YYEKEE (reference sequence). CDR3 size: 15 residues. After removal of 4 bases from V and 1 base from J, the junction contained 7 bases not matched to a gene. The CDR3 nucleotides are TGTGCCAGCAGCACCCGGAGGACAGGGAACACTGAAGCTTTCTTT. This translates into CASSTRRTGNTEAFF.

V gene TRBV7-9 combines with J gene TRBJ1-4; 7 positions match TRBD1. The CDR3 extends over 11 amino acids. V dropped 6 bases and J dropped 13; count of bases not matched to a gene: 5. CDR1 is SEHNR and CDR2 is FQNEAQ in the germline V gene (reference sequence). This CDR3 reads CASSRQGRLFF. The CDR3 DNA reads as TGTGCCAGCAGTCGACAGGGCAGACTGTTTTTT.

This rearrangement joins TRBV25-1 to TRBJ1-1, with 8 bases lining up with TRBD1. CDR3 size: 14 residues. Trimming took 6 bases from V and 4 from J; bases not matched to a gene: 7. Germline CDR1 reads MGHDK; CDR2 reads SYGVNS. This chain's CDR3 is CASSFQGAGTEAFF. The DNA for the CDR3 is TGTGCCAGCAGCTTCCAGGGGGCAGGCACTGAAGCTTTCTTT.

There are a few counts of this clonotype. The chain recombines TRBV5-4 with TRBJ1-1; no reliable D call. The ends were cut back, 3 bases at V and 0 bases at J, with 6 bases in the middle. The V gene's germline CDR1 is SGHNT and CDR2 YYREEE (reference sequence). CDR3 length equals 13 residues. In nucleotides, the CDR3 is TGTGCCAGCAGCTGGGAGGTGAACACTGAAGCTTTCTTT. It codes for CASSWEVNTEAFF.

In this sample, this clonotype turned up a few times. The chain links TRBV15 to TRBJ1-2; D is undetermined. Trimming removed 7 bases at V and 8 bases at J, with 20 bases between. Germline V gene data show CDR1 as LNHNV and CDR2 as YYDKDF (reference sequence). The CDR3 runs to 14 residues. The CDR3 region has the DNA TGTGCCACCACTTCGTGGTTGGGAGATTCGGGCTACACCTTC. It yields the protein CATTSWLGDSGYTF.

This clonotype was recorded only once. The chain has TRBV15 and TRBJ1-5; perhaps TRBD1 as D (5 bases). CDR1 and CDR2 (germline): LNHNV, YYDKDF (reference sequence). V lost 5 bases and J 0 bases, leaving 20 bases between the germline ends. This CDR3 region has 18 residues. DNA of the CDR3: TGTGCCACCAGCCTCAAGTTATGGGGGAAGAATAGCAATCAGCCCCAGCATTTT. This encodes CATSLKLWGKNSNQPQHF.

This clonotype showed up just a few times. The J gene is TRBJ2-3, the V gene TRBV7-2; maybe TRBD2 (6 bases). V was trimmed by 3 bases and J by 0 bases, leaving 7 bases between them. This CDR3 spans 14 amino acids. From germline, CDR1 is SGHTA and CDR2 FQGNSA. The CDR3 DNA reads as TGTGCCAGCAGCTTTAGCGGTAGCACAGATACGCAGTATTTT. Protein product: CASSFSGSTDTQYF.